These T cell receptor beta chains were read from a single sample in a study of cytomegalovirus exposure and HLA in healthy donors. Data came from immunoSEQ multiplex PCR; TCRdb stores just in-frame clones and leaves some out. The table lists about 150,000 clones, more than 75% of them singletons, with about 2.1% in the top ten. The material sequenced was PBMCs. These receptors came from a woman aged 18 to 35 in good health and CMV-seronegative. CDR3s include the opening cysteine and the closing phenylalanine or tryptophan. The D gene is left open where the match is weak. Expanded clones are given a class, and other clones once, few, many or no size at all.

j_gene	abundance	d_gene	v_gene	CDR3nt	CDR3aa
TRBJ2-1	once	TRBD2	TRBV19	TGTGCCAGTTCTAGCGGGAGGGCCTTTCCCTACAATGAGCAGTTCTTC	CASSSGRAFPYNEQFF
TRBJ2-7	-	-	TRBV4-1	TGCGCCAGCAGCCAGGCCCTCGGGGTCTACGAGCAGTACTTC	CASSQALGVYEQYF
TRBJ2-1	-	-	TRBV9	TGTGCCAGCAGCGTAGGGGCGTTCAGCTCCTACAATGAGCAGTTCTTC	CASSVGAFSSYNEQFF
TRBJ1-6	-	-	TRBV10-3	TGTGCCATCAGCGGTGCCGGGGAAGGGTCACCCCTCCACTTT	CAISGAGEGSPLHF
TRBJ2-2	-	-	TRBV7-2	TGTGCCAGCAGCTTGATCGAGGGGGCCGGGGAGCTGTTTTTT	CASSLIEGAGELFF
TRBJ2-1	-	-	TRBV9	TGTGCCAGCAGCGTAGGAGGGCTGAGCTACAATGAGCAGTTCTTC	CASSVGGLSYNEQFF
TRBJ2-5	-	TRBD2	TRBV9	TGTGCCAGCAGCGTAGACGCGTCTAGCGGGAGCCCTAACCAAGAGACCCAGTACTTC	CASSVDASSGSPNQETQYF
TRBJ2-7	-	TRBD1	TRBV6-6	TGTGCCAGCAGGGACAGGGGATACGAGCAGTACTTC	CASRDRGYEQYF
TRBJ1-5	-	-	TRBV7-8	TGTGCCAGCAGCTTATCAGGGAATACAGGCCAGCCCCAGCATTTT	CASSLSGNTGQPQHF
TRBJ1-3	-	-	TRBV6-5	TGTGCCAGCGGCCGAGTGGGCGCTTCAGGAAACACCATATATTTT	CASGRVGASGNTIYF
TRBJ2-3	-	-	TRBV6-6	TGTGCCAGCAAAAGAGGGAGCACAGATACGCAGTATTTT	CASKRGSTDTQYF
TRBJ2-7	once	TRBD1	TRBV7-9	TGTGCCAGCAGCTCCGGACAGGGACGATTCTCCTACGAGCAGTACTTC	CASSSGQGRFSYEQYF
TRBJ2-1	once	-	TRBV2	TGTGCCAGCATGGGGAGCGTAACCTACAATGAGCAGTTCTTC	CASMGSVTYNEQFF
TRBJ1-2	-	TRBD1	TRBV5-6	TGTGCCAGCAGCCCTGGGACAGCTAACTATGGCTACACCTTC	CASSPGTANYGYTF
TRBJ1-4	-	-	TRBV14	TGTGCCAGCAGCCAACAAGGGGCCCTTAGGGAAAAACTGTTTTTT	CASSQQGALREKLFF
TRBJ2-1	-	TRBD2	TRBV30	TGTGCCTGGAGTGTAAACTTAGCGGGGGGGCCGGAGTTCTTC	CAWSVNLAGGPEFF
TRBJ2-1	-	TRBD1	TRBV23-1	TGCGCCAGCAGTCAACCCGTCCAAGGGACAGGGATAGACAATGAGCAGTTCTTC	CASSQPVQGTGIDNEQFF
TRBJ1-2	-	-	TRBV15	TGTGCCACCAGCAGAGAAGGAACAGGTTCTTTCCTCTATGGCTACACCTTC	CATSREGTGSFLYGYTF
TRBJ1-2	-	TRBD1	TRBV2	TGTGCCAGCACCGAAGTGGGACAGGAGTACTATGGCTACACCTTC	CASTEVGQEYYGYTF
TRBJ1-2	-	-	TRBV6-1	TGTGCCAGCAGTGAAGGGACAGCCTTCTATGGCTACACCTTC	CASSEGTAFYGYTF
TRBJ2-5	once	TRBD1	TRBV5-1	TGCGCCAGCAGCTTGGGCCTTGGACAGGGGGCGCTGGGGACCCAGTACTTC	CASSLGLGQGALGTQYF
TRBJ2-1	-	TRBD2	TRBV5-1	TGCGCCAGCAGCTTGGCTCCAGGAGCGGGAGGGTACAATGAGCAGTTCTTC	CASSLAPGAGGYNEQFF